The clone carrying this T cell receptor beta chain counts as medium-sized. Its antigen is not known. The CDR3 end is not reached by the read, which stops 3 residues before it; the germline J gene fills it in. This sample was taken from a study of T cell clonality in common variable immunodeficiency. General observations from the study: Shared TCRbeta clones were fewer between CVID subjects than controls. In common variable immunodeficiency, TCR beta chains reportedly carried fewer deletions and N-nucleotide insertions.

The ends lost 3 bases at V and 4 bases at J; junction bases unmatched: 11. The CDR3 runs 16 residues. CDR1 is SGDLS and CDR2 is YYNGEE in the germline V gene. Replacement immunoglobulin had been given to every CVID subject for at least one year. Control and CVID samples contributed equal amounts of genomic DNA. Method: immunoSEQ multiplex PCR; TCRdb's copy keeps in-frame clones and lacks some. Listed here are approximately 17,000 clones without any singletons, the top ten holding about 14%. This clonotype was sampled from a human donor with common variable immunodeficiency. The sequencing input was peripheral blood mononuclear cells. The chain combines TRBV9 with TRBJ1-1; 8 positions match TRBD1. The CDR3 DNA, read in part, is TGTGCCAGCAGCGGGGGGGTACAGGGGGTGGGCACTGAA. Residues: CASSGGVQGVGTE. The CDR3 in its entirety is CASSGGVQGVGTEAFF.